These T cell receptor beta chains were read from a single sample in a study of beta chain features in type 1 diabetes. Sequencing was performed with immunoSEQ multiplex PCR; in TCRdb, only in-frame clones are kept and a portion is missing. The sample yields about 660,000 clones, roughly 13% seen once. Sample: naive CD4+ T cells from blood. The origin of the receptors is a man between 18 and 35 years old with type 1 diabetes. Each CDR3 is given with its conserved first and last residue. D genes are given only for firm matches. For some rows the clone size is stated as once, few or many, or as a class when expanded; others skip it.

DNA	CDR3	V	D	J	size
TGTGCCAGCAGCTTGATCGGGACTAGCTCCTACAATGAGCAGTTCTTC	CASSLIGTSSYNEQFF	TRBV5-4	TRBD2	TRBJ2-1	.
TGTGCCAGCAGCTTAGGCACTAGCGGCCTCGGCAATGAGCAGTTCTTC	CASSLGTSGLGNEQFF	TRBV11-1	TRBD2	TRBJ2-1	.
TGTGCCAGCAGCCAAGAAAGGTCAGGCTATGGCTACACCTTC	CASSQERSGYGYTF	TRBV4-2	.	TRBJ1-2	.
TGTGCCAGCAGCGTAGTGTCAGGGGGAGTAGAGACCCAGTACTTC	CASSVVSGGVETQYF	TRBV9	TRBD1	TRBJ2-5	.
TGTGCCAGCAGTTCTGGACAGGGAGGCTACGAGCAGTACTTC	CASSSGQGGYEQYF	TRBV2	TRBD1	TRBJ2-7	.
TGTGCCAGCAGCGTACCCGGGACTAGCCCCAGCGAGCAGTACTTC	CASSVPGTSPSEQYF	TRBV4-2	TRBD2	TRBJ2-7	few
TGTGCCAGCAGCATCACAGGGGATCTTAGGGGGACCCAGTACTTC	CASSITGDLRGTQYF	TRBV9	TRBD1	TRBJ2-5	.
TGCGCCAGCAGTCCCGATTTGAGCACAAATGAGCAGTTCTTC	CASSPDLSTNEQFF	TRBV5-1	.	TRBJ2-1	.
TGCGCCAGCAGCTTTGAAGGAGCAACGGCGTACGAGCAGTACTTC	CASSFEGATAYEQYF	TRBV5-1	.	TRBJ2-7	few
TGTGCCTGGAGTTCACAGGGGTCTAATGAGCAGTTCTTC	CAWSSQGSNEQFF	TRBV30	TRBD1	TRBJ2-1	.
TGTGCCAGCACAACGTCTGGAAACACCATATATTTT	CASTTSGNTIYF	TRBV2	.	TRBJ1-3	.
TGTGCCAGCAGCTCGGGACTGGTTCAACACCAAGAGACCCAGTACTTC	CASSSGLVQHQETQYF	TRBV11-2	.	TRBJ2-5	few
TGTGCCGGAGGACAGGGTTCTTTGCACGAGCAGTACTTC	CAGGQGSLHEQYF	TRBV7-2	TRBD1	TRBJ2-7	few
TGCGCCAGCAGCTTTGGTGGGGTGCTAGGTGAAAAACTGTTTTTT	CASSFGGVLGEKLFF	TRBV5-1	.	TRBJ1-4	.
TGTGCCTGGGGCGGGAGGTGGTACGAGCAGTACTTC	CAWGGRWYEQYF	TRBV30	TRBD2	TRBJ2-7	.
TGTGCCAGCAGCGCAATATACTATGGCTACACCTTC	CASSAIYYGYTF	TRBV7-9	.	TRBJ1-2	.
TGTGCCAGCAGCTCCAGGACAGTTCAAGAGACCCAGTACTTC	CASSSRTVQETQYF	TRBV7-2	.	TRBJ2-5	few
TGCGCCAGCAGCCCTGGGGACAGGATGAACACTGAAGCTTTCTTT	CASSPGDRMNTEAFF	TRBV5-1	TRBD1	TRBJ1-1	.
TGTGCCAGCTCACGAGGGGCGCTCCCCAGTATGTTTTTT	CASSRGALPSMFF	TRBV18	.	TRBJ1-4	few
TGTGCCAGCAGACCAGGACAGGGGAGGACTGAAGCTTTCTTT	CASRPGQGRTEAFF	TRBV6-5	TRBD1	TRBJ1-1	.
TGTGCCTGGAGTGCCCGGTGGGATGAGCAGTTCTTC	CAWSARWDEQFF	TRBV30	.	TRBJ2-1	.
TGTGCCAGCAGTCTCAACGGGCCGAACACTGAAGCTTTCTTT	CASSLNGPNTEAFF	TRBV28	.	TRBJ1-1	few
TGTGCCAGCAGTCCCCCAGGGGCCAACGTCCTGACTTTC	CASSPPGANVLTF	TRBV6-5	.	TRBJ2-6	.
TGCGCCAGCAGCCTTTGGGCACGGCTAAGCTCTGGGGCCAACGTCCTGACTTTC	CASSLWARLSSGANVLTF	TRBV4-1	.	TRBJ2-6	few
TGCGCCAGCAGCCTAGCCTCCAGCGGGAGGGGATTAGTCGGAGAGACCCAGTACTTC	CASSLASSGRGLVGETQYF	TRBV5-1	TRBD2	TRBJ2-5	.
TGCAGCGCCGGGACAGACCCCTCCTACGAGCAGTACTTC	CSAGTDPSYEQYF	TRBV29-1	TRBD1	TRBJ2-7	.
TGTGCCTCTACTCAGACCGTTCAAGAGACCCAGTACTTC	CASTQTVQETQYF	TRBV11-2	.	TRBJ2-5	.
TGTGCCAGCAGCCCCGACAGGGAAGATACGCAGTATTTT	CASSPDREDTQYF	TRBV7-2	TRBD1	TRBJ2-3	.
TGTGCCAGCAGCCTGGCGGGGACCCGCATTGGAGAGACCCAGTACTTC	CASSLAGTRIGETQYF	TRBV5-6	.	TRBJ2-5	.
TGTGCCAGTACCTGGGACGGTCGAAATTCACCCCTCCACTTT	CASTWDGRNSPLHF	TRBV28	.	TRBJ1-6	few
TGTGCCAGCAGCTCCCAACGACAGGGGGGCGAGCAGTACTTC	CASSSQRQGGEQYF	TRBV7-2	TRBD1	TRBJ2-7	few
TGCGCCAGCAGCTTGGCAGTCTCTGGAAACACCATATATTTT	CASSLAVSGNTIYF	TRBV5-1	.	TRBJ1-3	.
TGTGCCACCAGTTGGGGACAGGGGAACACCGGGGAGCTGTTTTTT	CATSWGQGNTGELFF	TRBV15	TRBD1	TRBJ2-2	.
TGTGCCAGCAGCTTGGTGGGGATCGGCGGCTACACCTTC	CASSLVGIGGYTF	TRBV5-6	.	TRBJ1-2	.
TGTGCCAGCTCACCAGCGTCGGGAGGGCCATCGTTCTTC	CASSPASGGPSFF	TRBV18	TRBD2	TRBJ2-1	few
TGTGCCAGCAGTTACTTTAAGACAGGGGCGCAGCCCCAGCATTTT	CASSYFKTGAQPQHF	TRBV6-5	TRBD1	TRBJ1-5	.
TGTGCCAGCAGGATGCAAGGGGACAGAGATTCACCCCTCCACTTT	CASRMQGDRDSPLHF	TRBV7-2	TRBD1	TRBJ1-6	few
TGCGCCAGCAGCCTCGTGGCGGGGAAAGAGACCCAGTACTTC	CASSLVAGKETQYF	TRBV5-1	.	TRBJ2-5	few
TGTGCCAGCAGCTTCTCCCGGGACAGAGTTAATGAAAAACTGTTTTTT	CASSFSRDRVNEKLFF	TRBV27	TRBD1	TRBJ1-4	few
TGTGCCAGCAGCTTTAGACAGTACAATGAGCAGTTCTTC	CASSFRQYNEQFF	TRBV11-2	.	TRBJ2-1	.
TGTGCCATCAGTGAACTAGCGGATATAACGGTAGAGACCCAGTACTTC	CAISELADITVETQYF	TRBV10-3	TRBD2	TRBJ2-5	.
TGTGCCAGCAGCATGGGACAGGGGACATATAGCAATCAGCCCCAGCATTTT	CASSMGQGTYSNQPQHF	TRBV7-9	TRBD1	TRBJ1-5	.
TGTGCCTGGAGTACCGGGACAGGGAGCCAGCAGTACTTC	CAWSTGTGSQQYF	TRBV30	TRBD1	TRBJ2-5	.
TGTGCCTGGAGTGTGGACACTTCGAGAGATACGCAGTATTTT	CAWSVDTSRDTQYF	TRBV30	.	TRBJ2-3	.
TGTGCCAGCAGCGGGACAGGGGGCGATTCAAACTATGGCTACACCTTC	CASSGTGGDSNYGYTF	TRBV6-6	TRBD1	TRBJ1-2	.
TGTGCCAGCAGCTTAGTGGGGCAGGGAGGAGAGACCCAGTACTTC	CASSLVGQGGETQYF	TRBV7-2	.	TRBJ2-5	few
TGCGCCAGCAGCGAGGACCCCTCCGGGACCCAGTACTTC	CASSEDPSGTQYF	TRBV5-1	.	TRBJ2-5	.
TGTGCCAGCAGCCCCGTCGGAGGGACAGGGAACACCGGGGAGCTGTTTTTT	CASSPVGGTGNTGELFF	TRBV7-6	TRBD1	TRBJ2-2	.
TGTGCCTGGAGCAGGGTTGGAGAGACCCAGTACTTC	CAWSRVGETQYF	TRBV30	.	TRBJ2-5	.
TGTGCCAGCTCATCCCTACAAGAGACCCAGTACTTC	CASSSLQETQYF	TRBV6-5	.	TRBJ2-5	.
TGCGCCAGCAGCTTCCTGGGACGGCGACAATACGAGCAGTACTTC	CASSFLGRRQYEQYF	TRBV5-1	.	TRBJ2-7	once